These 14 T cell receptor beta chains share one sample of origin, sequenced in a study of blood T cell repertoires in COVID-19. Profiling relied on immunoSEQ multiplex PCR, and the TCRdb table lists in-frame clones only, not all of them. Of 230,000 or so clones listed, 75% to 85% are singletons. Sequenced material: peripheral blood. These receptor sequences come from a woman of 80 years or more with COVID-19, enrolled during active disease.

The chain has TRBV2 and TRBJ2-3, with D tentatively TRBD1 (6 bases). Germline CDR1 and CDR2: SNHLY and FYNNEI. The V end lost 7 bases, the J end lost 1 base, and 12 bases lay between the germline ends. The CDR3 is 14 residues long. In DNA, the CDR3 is TGTGCCAGCACCCGACAGGAGGGCACAGATACGCAGTATTTT. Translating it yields CASTRQEGTDTQYF.

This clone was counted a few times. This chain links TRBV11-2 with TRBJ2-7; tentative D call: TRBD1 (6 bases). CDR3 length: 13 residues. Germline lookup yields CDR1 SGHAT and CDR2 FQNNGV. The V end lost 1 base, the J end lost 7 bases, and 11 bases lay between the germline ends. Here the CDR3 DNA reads TGTGCCAGCAGCTTAGCAGGGGCGAGGGAGCAGTACTTC. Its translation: CASSLAGAREQYF.

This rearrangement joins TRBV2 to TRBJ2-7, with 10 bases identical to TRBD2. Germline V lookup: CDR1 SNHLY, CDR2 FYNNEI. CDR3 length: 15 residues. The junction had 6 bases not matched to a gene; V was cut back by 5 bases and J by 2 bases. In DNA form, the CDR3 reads TGTGCCAGCAGTAGCGGGAGGGGGTTTGCCTACGAGCAGTACTTC. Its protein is CASSSGRGFAYEQYF. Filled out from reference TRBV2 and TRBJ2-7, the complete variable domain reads EPEVTQTPSHQVTQMGQEVILRCVPISNHLYFYWYRQILGQKVEFLVSFYNNEISEKSEIFDDQFSVERPDGSNFTLKIRSTKLEDSAMYFCASSSGRGFAYEQYFGPGTRLTVT.

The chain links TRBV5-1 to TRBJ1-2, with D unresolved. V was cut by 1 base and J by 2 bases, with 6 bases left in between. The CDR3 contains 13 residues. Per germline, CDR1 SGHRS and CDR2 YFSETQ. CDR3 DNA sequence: TGCGCCAGCAGCTTGTCCGGGAACTATGGCTACACCTTC. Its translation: CASSLSGNYGYTF.

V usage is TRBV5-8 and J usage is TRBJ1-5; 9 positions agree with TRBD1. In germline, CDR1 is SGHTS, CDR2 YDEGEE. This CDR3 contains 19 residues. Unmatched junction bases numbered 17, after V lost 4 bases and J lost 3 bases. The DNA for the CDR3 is TGTGCCAGCAGCCCAAATGGGGGACAGGGACGGTGGGCCAATCAGCCCCAGCATTTT. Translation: CASSPNGGQGRWANQPQHF. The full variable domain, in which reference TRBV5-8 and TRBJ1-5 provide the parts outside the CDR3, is EAGVTQSPTHLIKTRGQQATLRCSPISGHTSVYWYQQALGLGLQFLLWYDEGEERNRGNFPPRFSGRQFPNYSSELNVNALELEDSALYLCASSPNGGQGRWANQPQHFGDGTRLSIL.

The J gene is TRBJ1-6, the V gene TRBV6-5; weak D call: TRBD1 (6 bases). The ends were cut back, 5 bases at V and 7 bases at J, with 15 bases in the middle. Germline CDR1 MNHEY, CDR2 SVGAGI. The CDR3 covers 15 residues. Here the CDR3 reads CASSQSQGGNSPLHF. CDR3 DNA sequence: TGTGCCAGCAGTCAGTCACAGGGAGGGAATTCACCCCTCCACTTT.

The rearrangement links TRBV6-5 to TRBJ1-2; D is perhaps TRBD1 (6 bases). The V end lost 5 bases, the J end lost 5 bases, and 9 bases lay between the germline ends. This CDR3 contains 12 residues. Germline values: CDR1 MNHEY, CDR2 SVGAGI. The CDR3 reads CASSPTGYGYTF. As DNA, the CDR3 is TGTGCCAGCAGTCCGACAGGTTATGGCTACACCTTC.

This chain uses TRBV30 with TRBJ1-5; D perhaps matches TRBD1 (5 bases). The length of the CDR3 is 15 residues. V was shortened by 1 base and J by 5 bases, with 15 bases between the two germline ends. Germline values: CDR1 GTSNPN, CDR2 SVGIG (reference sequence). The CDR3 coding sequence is TGTGCCTGGAGTGGCGGGGGTTCAAGGGATCAGCCCCAGCATTTT. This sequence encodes CAWSGGGSRDQPQHF. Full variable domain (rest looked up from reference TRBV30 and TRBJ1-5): SQTIHQWPATLVQPVGSPLSLECTVEGTSNPNLYWYRQAAGRGLQLLFYSVGIGQISSEVPQNLSASRPQDRQFILSSKKLLLSDSGFYLCAWSGGGSRDQPQHFGDGTRLSIL.

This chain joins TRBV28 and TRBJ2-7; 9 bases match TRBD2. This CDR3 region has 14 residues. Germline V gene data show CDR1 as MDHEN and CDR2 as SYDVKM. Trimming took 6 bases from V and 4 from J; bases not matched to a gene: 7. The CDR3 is CASRIGSGRYEQYF. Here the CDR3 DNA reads TGTGCCAGCAGGATTGGCAGCGGGAGGTACGAGCAGTACTTC.

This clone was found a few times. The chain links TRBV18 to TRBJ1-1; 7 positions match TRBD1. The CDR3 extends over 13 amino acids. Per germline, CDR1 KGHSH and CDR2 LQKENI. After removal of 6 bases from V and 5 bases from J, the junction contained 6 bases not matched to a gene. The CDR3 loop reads CASSLKQGTEAFF. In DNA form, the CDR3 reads TGTGCCAGCTCGCTTAAACAGGGGACTGAAGCTTTCTTT.

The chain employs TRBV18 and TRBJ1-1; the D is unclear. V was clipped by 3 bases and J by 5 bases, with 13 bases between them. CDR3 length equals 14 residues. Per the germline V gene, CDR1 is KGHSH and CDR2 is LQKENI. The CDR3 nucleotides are TGTGCCAGCTCACCTACGAGGGAATGGACTGAAGCTTTCTTT. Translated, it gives CASSPTREWTEAFF.

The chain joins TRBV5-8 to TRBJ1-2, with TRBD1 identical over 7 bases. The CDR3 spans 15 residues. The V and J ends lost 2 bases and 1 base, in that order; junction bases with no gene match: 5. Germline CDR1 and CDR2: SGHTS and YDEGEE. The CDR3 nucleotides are TGTGCCAGCAGCTTCCGGGACAGAGTTAACTATGGCTACACCTTC. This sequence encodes CASSFRDRVNYGYTF.

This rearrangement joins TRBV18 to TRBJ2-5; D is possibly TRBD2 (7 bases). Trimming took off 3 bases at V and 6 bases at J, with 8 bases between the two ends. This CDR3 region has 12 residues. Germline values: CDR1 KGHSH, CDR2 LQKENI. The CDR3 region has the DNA TGTGCCAGCTCACCGGGGGGGCAGACCCAGTACTTC. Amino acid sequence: CASSPGGQTQYF.

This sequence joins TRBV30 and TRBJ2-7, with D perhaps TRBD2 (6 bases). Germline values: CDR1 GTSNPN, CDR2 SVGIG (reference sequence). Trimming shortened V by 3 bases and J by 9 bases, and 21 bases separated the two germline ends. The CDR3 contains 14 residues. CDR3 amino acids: CAWSGGTASQAQYF. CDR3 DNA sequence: TGTGCCTGGAGCGGAGGGACTGCGTCTCAGGCGCAGTACTTC.